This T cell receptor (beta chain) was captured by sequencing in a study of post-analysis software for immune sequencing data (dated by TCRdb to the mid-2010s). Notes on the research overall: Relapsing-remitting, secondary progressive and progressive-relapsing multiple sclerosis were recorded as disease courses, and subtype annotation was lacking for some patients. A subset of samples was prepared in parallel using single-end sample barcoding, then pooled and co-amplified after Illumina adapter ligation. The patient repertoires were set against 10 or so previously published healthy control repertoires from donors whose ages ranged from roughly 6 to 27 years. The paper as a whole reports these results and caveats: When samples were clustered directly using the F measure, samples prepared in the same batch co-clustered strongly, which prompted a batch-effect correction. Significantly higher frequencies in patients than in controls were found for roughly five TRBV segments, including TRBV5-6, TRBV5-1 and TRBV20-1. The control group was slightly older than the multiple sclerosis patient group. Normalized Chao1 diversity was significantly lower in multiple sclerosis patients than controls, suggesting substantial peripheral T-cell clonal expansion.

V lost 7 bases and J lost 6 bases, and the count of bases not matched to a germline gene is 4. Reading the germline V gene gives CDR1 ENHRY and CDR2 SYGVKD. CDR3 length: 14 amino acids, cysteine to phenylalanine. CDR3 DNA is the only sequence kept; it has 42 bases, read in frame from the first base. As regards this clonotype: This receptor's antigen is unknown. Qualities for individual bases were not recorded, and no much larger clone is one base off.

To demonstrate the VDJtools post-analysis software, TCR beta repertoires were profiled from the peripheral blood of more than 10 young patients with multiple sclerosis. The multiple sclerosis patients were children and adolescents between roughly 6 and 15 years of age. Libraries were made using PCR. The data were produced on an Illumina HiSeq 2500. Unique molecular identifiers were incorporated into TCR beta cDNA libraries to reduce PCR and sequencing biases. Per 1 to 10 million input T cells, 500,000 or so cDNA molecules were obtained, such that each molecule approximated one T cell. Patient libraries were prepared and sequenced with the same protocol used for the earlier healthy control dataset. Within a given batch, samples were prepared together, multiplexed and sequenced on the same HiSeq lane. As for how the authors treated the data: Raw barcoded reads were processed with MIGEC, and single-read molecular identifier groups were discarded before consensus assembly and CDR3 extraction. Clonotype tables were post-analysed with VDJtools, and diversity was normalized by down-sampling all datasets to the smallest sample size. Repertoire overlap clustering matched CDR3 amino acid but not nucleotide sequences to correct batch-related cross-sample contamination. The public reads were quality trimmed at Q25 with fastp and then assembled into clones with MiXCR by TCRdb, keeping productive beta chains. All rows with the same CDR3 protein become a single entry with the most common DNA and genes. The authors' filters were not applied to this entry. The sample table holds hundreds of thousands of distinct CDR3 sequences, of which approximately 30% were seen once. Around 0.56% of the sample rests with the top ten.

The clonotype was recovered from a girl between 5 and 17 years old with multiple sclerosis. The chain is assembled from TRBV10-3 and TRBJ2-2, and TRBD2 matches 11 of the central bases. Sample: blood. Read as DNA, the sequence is TGTGCCATCAACGAACTAGCGGGAGCCGGGGAGCTGTTTTTT. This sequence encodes CAINELAGAGELFF.